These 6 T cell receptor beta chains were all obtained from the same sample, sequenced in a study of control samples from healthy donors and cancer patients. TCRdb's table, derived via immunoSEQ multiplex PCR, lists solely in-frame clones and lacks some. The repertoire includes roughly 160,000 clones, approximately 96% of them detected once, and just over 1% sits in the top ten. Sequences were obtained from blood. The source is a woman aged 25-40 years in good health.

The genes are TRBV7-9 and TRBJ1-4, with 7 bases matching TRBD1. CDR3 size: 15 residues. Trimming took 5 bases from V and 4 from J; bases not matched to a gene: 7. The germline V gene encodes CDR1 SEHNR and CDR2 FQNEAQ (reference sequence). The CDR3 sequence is CASSIGTENNEKLFF. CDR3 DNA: TGTGCCAGCAGCATCGGGACAGAGAATAATGAAAAACTGTTTTTT.

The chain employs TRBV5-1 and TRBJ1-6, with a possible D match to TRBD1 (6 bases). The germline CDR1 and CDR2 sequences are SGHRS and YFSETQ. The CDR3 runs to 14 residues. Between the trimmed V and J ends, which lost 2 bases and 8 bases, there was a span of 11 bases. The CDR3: CASSFNRVDSPLHF. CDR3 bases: TGCGCCAGCAGCTTCAACAGGGTTGATTCACCCCTCCACTTT.

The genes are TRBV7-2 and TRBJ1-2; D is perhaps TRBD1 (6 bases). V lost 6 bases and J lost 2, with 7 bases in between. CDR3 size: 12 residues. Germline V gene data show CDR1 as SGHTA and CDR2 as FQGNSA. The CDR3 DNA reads TGTGCCAGCAGTAGGGGGAACTATGGCTACACCTTC. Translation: CASSRGNYGYTF.

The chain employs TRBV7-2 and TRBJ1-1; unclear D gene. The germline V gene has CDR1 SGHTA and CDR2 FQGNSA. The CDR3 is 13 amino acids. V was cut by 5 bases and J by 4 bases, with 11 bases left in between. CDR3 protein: CASSLGWSTEAFF. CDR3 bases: TGTGCCAGCAGCCTGGGGTGGTCCACTGAAGCTTTCTTT.

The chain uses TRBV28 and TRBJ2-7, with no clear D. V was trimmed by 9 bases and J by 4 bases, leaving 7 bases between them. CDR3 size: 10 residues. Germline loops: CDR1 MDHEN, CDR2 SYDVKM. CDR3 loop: CARGRYEQYF. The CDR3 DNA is TGTGCCAGAGGCCGATACGAGCAGTACTTC.

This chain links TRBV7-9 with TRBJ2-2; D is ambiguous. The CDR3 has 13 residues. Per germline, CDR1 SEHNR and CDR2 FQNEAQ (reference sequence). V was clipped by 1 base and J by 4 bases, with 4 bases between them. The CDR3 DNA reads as TGTGCCAGCAGCTTAGACGGCACCGGGGAGCTGTTTTTT. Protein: CASSLDGTGELFF.